Shown below are 4 T cell receptor beta chains from a single sample sequenced in a study of blood T cell repertoires in COVID-19. The protocol was immunoSEQ multiplex PCR, while the TCRdb copy is restricted to in-frame clones and leaves out a portion. This table has around 200,000 clones, around 86% appearing once. Input material: peripheral blood. Receptors originate from a woman aged 40-49 years with acute or convalescent COVID-19.

This chain joins TRBV6-1 and TRBJ1-4; maybe TRBD1 (5 bases). The CDR3 sequence is 14 residues long. Germline V gene sequence: CDR1 MNHNS, CDR2 SASEGT. With 3 bases removed from V and 6 bases from J, the gap between germline ends came to 11 bases. CDR3 residues: CASSDRGMDEKLFF. CDR3 sequence (DNA): TGTGCCAGCAGTGATCGGGGGATGGATGAAAAACTGTTTTTT.

The CDR3 protein is CASSFPGEQFF. CDR3 coding DNA: TGTGCCAGCAGTTTCCCAGGGGAGCAGTTCTTC. This sequence joins TRBV12-3 or TRBV12-4 and TRBJ2-1; D is possibly TRBD1 (5 bases). The CDR3 sequence is 11 residues long. V shed 3 bases and J shed 10 bases, with 7 bases lying between them.

There are a few counts of this clone. J is TRBJ2-3 and V is TRBV12-3 or TRBV12-4, with 7 bases lining up with TRBD2. The CDR3 has 13 residues. J was trimmed by 14 bases and V by 6 bases; bases with no gene match: 14. CDR3 coding DNA: TGTGCCAGCAGCAAGAATCTAGCGGCCGGTGGGTATTTT. Its protein is CASSKNLAAGGYF.

The chain has TRBV6-1 and TRBJ2-4, with D maybe TRBD2 (5 bases). The germline gives CDR1 MNHNS, CDR2 SASEGT. CDR3 size: 13 residues. V lost 0 bases and J 9 bases, leaving 9 bases between the germline ends. As DNA, the CDR3 is TGTGCCAGCAGTGAAGCCGGGGAAGGCATTCAGTACTTC. It yields the protein CASSEAGEGIQYF.